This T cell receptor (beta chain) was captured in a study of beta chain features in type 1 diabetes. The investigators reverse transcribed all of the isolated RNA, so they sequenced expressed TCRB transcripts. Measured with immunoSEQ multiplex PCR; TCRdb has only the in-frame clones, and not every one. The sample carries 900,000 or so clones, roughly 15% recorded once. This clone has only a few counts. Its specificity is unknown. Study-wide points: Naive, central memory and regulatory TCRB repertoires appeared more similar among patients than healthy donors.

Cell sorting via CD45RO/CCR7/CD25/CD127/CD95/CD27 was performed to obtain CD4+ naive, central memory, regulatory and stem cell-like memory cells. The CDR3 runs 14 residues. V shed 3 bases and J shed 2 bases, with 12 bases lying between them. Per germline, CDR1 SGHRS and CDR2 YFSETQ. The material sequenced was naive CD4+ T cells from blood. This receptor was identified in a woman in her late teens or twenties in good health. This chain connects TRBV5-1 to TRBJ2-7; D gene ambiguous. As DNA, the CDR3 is TGCGCCAGCAGCTCAACCGGGCCCACCTACGAGCAGTACTTC. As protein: CASSSTGPTYEQYF. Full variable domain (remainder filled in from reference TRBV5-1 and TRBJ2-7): KAGVTQTPRYLIKTRGQQVTLSCSPISGHRSVSWYQQTPGQGLQFLFEYFSETQRNKGNFPGRFSGRQFSNSRSEMNVSTLELGDSALYLCASSSTGPTYEQYFGPGTRLTVT.